These 28 T cell receptor beta chains share one sample of origin, sequenced in a study of blood T cells in healthy people across ages. Using a J-beta primer mix together with a sample-barcoded 5' primer, a second PCR was run for roughly 7 to 12 cycles. TCRdb called the 5' RACE reads again in MiXCR, with one record for every CDR3 protein. The profile shows about 1,800,000 distinct CDR3 sequences, roughly 28% of them singletons. Sample: blood. These TCRs come from a woman aged 30 to 39 in good health.

The V and J genes are TRBV6-1 and TRBJ1-5, with D tentatively TRBD1 (5 bases). This CDR3 has 15 residues. V lost 4 bases to trimming and J lost 1 base, with 11 bases between them. CDR1 MNHNS and CDR2 SASEGT come from the germline V gene. Written as DNA, the CDR3 is TGTGCCAGCAGTGTGGACCGGGACAGCAATCAGCCCCAGCATTTT. The encoded protein is CASSVDRDSNQPQHF.

The J gene is TRBJ1-4, the V gene TRBV12-3 or TRBV12-4; D is ambiguous. This CDR3 comprises 13 residues. V dropped 3 bases and J dropped 8 bases, with 10 bases sitting between them. The CDR3, as DNA: TGTGCCAGCAGTTTCTCATCCGGAGAAAAACTGTTTTTT. This translates into CASSFSSGEKLFF.

The rearrangement links TRBV12-3 or TRBV12-4 to TRBJ1-6, with D maybe TRBD1 (5 bases). CDR3 length equals 14 residues. The ends were cut back, 6 bases at V and 9 bases at J, with 15 bases in the middle. For the CDR3, the DNA is TGTGCCAGCAGCCTAACCTATCAGGGTTCACCCCTCCACTTT. Amino acids: CASSLTYQGSPLHF.

This sequence joins TRBV20-1 and TRBJ1-1; 8 nucleotides match TRBD1. V trimming: 3 bases; J trimming: 1 base; junction bases outside the gene matches: 7. Per the germline V gene, CDR1 is DFQATT and CDR2 is SNEGSKA (reference sequence). The CDR3 has 15 residues. The CDR3: CSASKDRVQNTEAFF. In nucleotides, the CDR3 is TGCAGTGCTAGCAAGGACAGGGTTCAGAACACTGAAGCTTTCTTT.

This chain uses TRBV9 with TRBJ2-1; 7 bases are shared with TRBD1. Per the germline V gene, CDR1 is SGDLS and CDR2 is YYNGEE. CDR3 length: 14 residues. Losses at the gene ends were 2 bases for V and 9 bases for J; bases not matched to a gene: 8. In DNA form, the CDR3 reads TGTGCCAGCAGCGTGCTTGCCGGGACAGCTGAGCAGTTCTTC. This translates into CASSVLAGTAEQFF.

This chain links TRBV6-6 with TRBJ2-1; 8 bases are shared with TRBD2. The junction had 10 bases not matched to a gene; V was cut back by 7 bases and J by 8 bases. Germline V gene sequence: CDR1 MNHNY, CDR2 SVGAGI (reference sequence). CDR3 size: 14 residues. CDR3 protein: CASTGRTSTYEQFF. The CDR3 coding sequence is TGTGCCAGCACCGGCCGGACTAGCACCTATGAGCAGTTCTTC.

The V gene is TRBV28, the J gene TRBJ1-5; the D gene is possibly TRBD1 (5 bases). This CDR3 contains 15 residues. The V gene's germline CDR1 is MDHEN and CDR2 SYDVKM. Trimming shortened V by 5 bases and J by 2 bases, and 13 bases separated the two germline ends. The CDR3 sequence: CASSPTGQGNQPQHF. CDR3 DNA: TGTGCCAGCAGTCCGACCGGACAAGGCAATCAGCCCCAGCATTTT. The variable domain in full, with the rest retrieved from reference TRBV28 and TRBJ1-5, is DVKVTQSSRYLVKRTGEKVFLECVQDMDHENMFWYRQDPGLGLRLIYFSYDVKMKEKGDIPEGYSVSREKKERFSLILESASTNQTSMYLCASSPTGQGNQPQHFGDGTRLSIL.

The J gene is TRBJ1-1, the V gene TRBV29-1; no firm D call. The CDR3 extends over 14 amino acids. V shed 3 bases and J shed 0 bases, with 11 bases lying between them. Germline V gene sequence: CDR1 SQVTM, CDR2 ANQGSEA. The DNA of the CDR3 is TGCAGCGTTGAGGCAGGCCTTCTGAACACTGAAGCTTTCTTT. This sequence encodes CSVEAGLLNTEAFF.

The rearrangement joins TRBV7-2 to TRBJ2-7; 7 bases line up with TRBD2. Germline CDR1 is SGHTA and CDR2 is FQGNSA. V gave up 3 bases and J gave up 6 bases; unmatched junction bases: 8. CDR3 length equals 14 residues. CDR3 sequence: CASSFGGGRLEQYF. Here the CDR3 DNA reads TGTGCCAGCAGCTTTGGGGGGGGTCGTCTCGAGCAGTACTTC.

V is TRBV7-2 and J is TRBJ2-2; D uncertain. V was clipped by 2 bases and J by 6 bases, with 7 bases between them. CDR1 is SGHTA, CDR2 FQGNSA, per germline. This CDR3 is built from 13 residues. The CDR3 here is CASSLTRAGELFF. CDR3 DNA sequence: TGTGCCAGCAGCTTAACGCGTGCCGGGGAGCTGTTTTTT.

This clonotype was picked up a small number of times. The V gene is TRBV5-1, the J gene TRBJ2-1; D possibly corresponds to TRBD1 (5 bases). The CDR3 is 14 amino acids. CDR1 and CDR2 (germline): SGHRS, YFSETQ. V was clipped by 0 bases and J by 4 bases, with 8 bases between them. The CDR3 DNA sequence: TGCGCCAGCAGCTTGGAGGGGATTTACAATGAGCAGTTCTTC. Translating it yields CASSLEGIYNEQFF. Using reference TRBV5-1 and TRBJ2-1 for the parts outside the CDR3, the full variable domain is KAGVTQTPRYLIKTRGQQVTLSCSPISGHRSVSWYQQTPGQGLQFLFEYFSETQRNKGNFPGRFSGRQFSNSRSEMNVSTLELGDSALYLCASSLEGIYNEQFFGPGTRLTVL.

This rearrangement joins TRBV20-1 to TRBJ1-6, with D perhaps matching TRBD1 (6 bases). From germline, CDR1 is DFQATT and CDR2 SNEGSKA (reference sequence). This CDR3 is 14 amino acids long. Trimming left V 5 bases short and J 10 bases short, with 18 bases between. The CDR3 here is CSAAQQGRESPLHF. CDR3 coding DNA: TGCAGTGCTGCACAACAGGGAAGGGAGTCACCCCTCCACTTT.

This clonotype has just a few counts. The chain combines TRBV20-1 with TRBJ2-1; tentatively, D is TRBD1 or TRBD2 (5 bases each). The CDR3 totals 16 residues. The V gene's germline CDR1 is DFQATT and CDR2 SNEGSKA (reference sequence). The germline V and J ends were trimmed by 3 bases and 4 bases, with 19 bases remaining between them. The CDR3 DNA follows: TGCAGTGCTAGTCAGGGCTCGGGATCTACTTACAATGAGCAGTTCTTC. Encoded protein: CSASQGSGSTYNEQFF.

This clonotype turned up a few times. The chain carries TRBV12-3 or TRBV12-4 and TRBJ2-5; 7 bases fit TRBD2. The J call is doubtful: the DNA matches TRBJ2-7 better. The CDR3 length is 14 residues. DNA for the CDR3: TGTGCCAGCAGTGCCCTGGGGCGGGAGTACGAGCAGTACTTC. It is translated as CASSALGREYEQYF.

The rearrangement joins TRBV20-1 to TRBJ1-5; 8 bases are a match to TRBD1. Germline trimming cut 4 bases from V and 8 bases from J; bases unmatched to any gene: 7. CDR1 is DFQATT and CDR2 is SNEGSKA in the germline V gene (reference sequence). This CDR3 has 13 amino acids. DNA for the CDR3: TGCAGTGCTAAGGGACAGGAGCATAAGCCCCAGCATTTT. This encodes CSAKGQEHKPQHF.

In its sample, this clonotype was seen a few times. The chain carries TRBV20-1 and TRBJ2-7; D is possibly TRBD1 (6 bases). This CDR3 is 13 amino acids long. Trimming shortened V by 4 bases and J by 2 bases, and 12 bases separated the two germline ends. In germline, CDR1 is DFQATT, CDR2 SNEGSKA (reference sequence). The chain's CDR3 is CSANRDTTYEQYF. DNA of the CDR3: TGCAGTGCTAACCGGGACACTACCTACGAGCAGTACTTC.

This clonotype occurred many times. V usage is TRBV5-1 and J usage is TRBJ2-3; the D gene is possibly TRBD2 (5 bases). Germline V gene data show CDR1 as SGHRS and CDR2 as YFSETQ. V dropped 7 bases and J dropped 5 bases, with 11 bases sitting between them. The CDR3 runs to 12 residues. The CDR3 nucleotides read TGCGCCAGCTCCACTGAGGGAGATACGCAGTATTTT. Encoded protein: CASSTEGDTQYF. The entire variable domain, with the rest obtained from reference TRBV5-1 and TRBJ2-3, is as follows: KAGVTQTPRYLIKTRGQQVTLSCSPISGHRSVSWYQQTPGQGLQFLFEYFSETQRNKGNFPGRFSGRQFSNSRSEMNVSTLELGDSALYLCASSTEGDTQYFGPGTRLTVL.

This clonotype has only a few counts. The chain recombines TRBV30 with TRBJ1-2, with 9 bases matching TRBD1. CDR3 length: 13 amino acids. Germline V lookup: CDR1 GTSNPN, CDR2 SVGIG (reference sequence). V dropped 2 bases and J dropped 6; count of bases not matched to a gene: 4. The CDR3 is CAWSPGQGNGYTF. The CDR3 DNA reads TGTGCCTGGAGTCCGGGACAGGGCAATGGCTACACCTTC.

This clonotype was recorded at least ten times. This sequence joins TRBV3-1 and TRBJ2-5; 8 bases map to TRBD1. This CDR3 spans 14 amino acids. CDR1 is LGHDT and CDR2 is YNNKEL in the germline V gene (reference sequence). The V gene end was trimmed by 3 bases and the J gene end by 5 bases; junction bases not matched to a gene: 5. The CDR3 protein is CASSHRGQGETQYF. CDR3 DNA: TGTGCCAGCAGCCACAGGGGGCAGGGGGAGACCCAGTACTTC.

Only a few counts were recorded for this clonotype. V and J are TRBV5-1 and TRBJ2-1; D may be TRBD2 (6 bases). V shed 1 base and J shed 1 base, with 12 bases lying between them. Germline values: CDR1 SGHRS, CDR2 YFSETQ. CDR3 length equals 16 residues. The CDR3 nucleotides read TGCGCCAGCAGCTTGAGGAGGGTTACTTCCTACAATGAGCAGTTCTTC. Residues: CASSLRRVTSYNEQFF.

As regards this clonotype: Possible read error: a much larger clone is one base away. The chain uses TRBV12-3 or TRBV12-4 and TRBJ2-7; the D gene is possibly TRBD1 (7 bases). The CDR3 has 12 residues. CDR3 residues: CAGRGDPYEQYF. In DNA, the CDR3 is TGTGCCGGCAGGGGGGACCCCTACGAGCAGTACTTC.

There are many counts of this clonotype. The V and J genes are TRBV4-1 and TRBJ2-7; unclear D gene. Germline-derived CDR1 and CDR2 are MGHRA and YSYEKL. The CDR3 loop spans 14 amino acids. Between the trimmed V and J ends, which lost 1 base and 1 base, there was a span of 8 bases. CDR3 sequence (DNA): TGCGCCAGCAGCCAAGCGTTGGGATCCTACGAGCAGTACTTC. Its translation: CASSQALGSYEQYF.

This clonotype was seen repeatedly, ten times or more. The chain recombines TRBV4-2 with TRBJ2-5, with TRBD2 matching 9 bases. Germline trimming cut 4 bases from V and 6 bases from J; bases unmatched to any gene: 9. CDR3 length equals 15 residues. Germline V gene data show CDR1 as LGHNA and CDR2 as YNFKEQ. In DNA, the CDR3 is TGTGCCAGCAGCCCGACCGGGACTAGCATGAAGACCCAGTACTTC. Translated, it gives CASSPTGTSMKTQYF.

V and J are TRBV27 and TRBJ2-7, with 12 bases that match TRBD2. This CDR3 comprises 15 residues. J lost 2 bases, V lost 5 bases, and 4 bases had no gene match. The germline gives CDR1 MNHEY, CDR2 SMNVEV (reference sequence). Written as DNA, the CDR3 is TGTGCCAGCAGTGATAGACTAGCGGGGGCCTACGAGCAGTACTTC. The encoded protein is CASSDRLAGAYEQYF.

This clonotype was detected a few times. The chain uses TRBV2 and TRBJ2-1; TRBD2 might be the D (5 bases). This CDR3 has 14 residues. Trimming cost V 7 bases and J 1 base, with 11 bases left between them. Germline CDR1 reads SNHLY; CDR2 reads FYNNEI. The DNA for the CDR3 is TGTGCCAGCACGGCCGCGGGTTCCTACAATGAGCAGTTCTTC. As protein: CASTAAGSYNEQFF.

This clonotype was detected a few times. This chain links TRBV21-1 with TRBJ2-5; the table's D call, TRBD2, has no DNA check behind it. TRBV21-1 is designated a pseudogene. CDR3 length equals 17 residues. CDR3 in DNA: TGTGCCAGCAGCAAATGGGTTTGGGGGAGGGGCCAAGAGACCCAGTACTTC. Residues: CASSKWVWGRGQETQYF.

The chain employs TRBV13 and TRBJ2-2, with 11 positions matching TRBD2. The ends lost 6 bases at V and 4 bases at J; junction bases unmatched: 7. Looked up from germline, CDR1 is PRHDT and CDR2 is FYEKMQ (reference sequence). The CDR3 consists of 16 residues. CDR3 nucleotides: TGTGCCAGCAGGACGCTAGCGGGGGGCCGCACCGGGGAGCTGTTTTTT. Translating it yields CASRTLAGGRTGELFF.

This clonotype was seen only a few times. V usage is TRBV4-2 and J usage is TRBJ1-1, with D possibly matching TRBD1 (5 bases). The CDR3 loop spans 13 amino acids. CDR1 is LGHNA, CDR2 YNFKEQ, per germline. Trimming stripped 8 bases from V and 0 bases from J, with 10 bases between. This CDR3 is CASDGGMNTEAFF. In nucleotides, the CDR3 is TGTGCCAGCGATGGGGGGATGAACACTGAAGCTTTCTTT.